The rows below give T cell receptor beta chains drawn from one sample of a study of response to subunit inactivated influenza vaccine. TCRdb called the RT-PCR reads again in MiXCR, with one record for every CDR3 protein. The sample lists about 500,000 distinct CDR3 sequences; about 17% were seen once. Sequencing used CD4+ T cells sorted from PBMCs, obtained around 25 months after vaccination. These receptors were taken from a man aged 50-75 years who received an inactivated influenza vaccine. CDR3s include the opening cysteine and the closing phenylalanine or tryptophan. A D gene is named only where the DNA matches it firmly. The listing skips clone size in some rows; elsewhere it reads once, few, many or a size class.

TRBD2,TRBJ2-1,-,TRBV20-1,CSAREGSGVYNEQFF,TGCAGTGCTAGAGAAGGTAGCGGGGTCTACAATGAGCAGTTCTTC
-,TRBJ2-1,-,TRBV6-5,CASSLGLQANEQFF,TGTGCCAGCAGTTTAGGACTCCAGGCTAATGAGCAGTTCTTC
TRBD1,TRBJ2-7,-,TRBV7-8,CASSLEGTGGDEQYF,TGTGCCAGCAGCTTAGAAGGGACAGGGGGTGACGAGCAGTACTTC
-,TRBJ2-7,few,TRBV20-1,CSAGPTGTRDEQYF,TGCAGTGCTGGCCCCACAGGTACGCGGGACGAGCAGTACTTC
-,TRBJ2-7,-,TRBV6-2/TRBV6-3,CASSYPIRGGEQYF,TGTGCCAGCAGTTACCCGATCAGGGGAGGCGAGCAGTACTTC
TRBD1,TRBJ1-2,-,TRBV4-2,CASSQDPGTGRGYTF,TGTGCCAGCAGCCAAGACCCCGGGACAGGGCGAGGCTACACCTTC
-,TRBJ2-1,many,TRBV12-3/TRBV12-4,CASSYNLGVGEQFF,TGTGCCAGCAGCTACAATTTGGGGGTGGGGGAGCAGTTCTTC
-,TRBJ1-2,few,TRBV29-1,CSVEKSLMGGYTF,TGCAGCGTTGAGAAGAGCTTAATGGGTGGCTACACCTTC
-,TRBJ2-6,-,TRBV10-3,CAIRVPLGAGANVLTF,TGTGCCATCAGAGTACCCCTGGGGGCTGGGGCCAACGTCCTGACTTTC
-,TRBJ2-1,few,TRBV28,CASISEGNEQFF,TGTGCCAGCATCTCGGAAGGTAATGAGCAGTTCTTC
TRBD1,TRBJ2-7,few,TRBV7-9,CASSAPGQGIYEQYF,TGTGCCAGCAGCGCACCGGGACAGGGGATTTACGAGCAGTACTTC
-,TRBJ2-3,many,TRBV9,CASSVAPLATDTQYF,TGTGCCAGCAGCGTAGCCCCACTAGCAACAGATACGCAGTATTTT
TRBD1,TRBJ2-1,-,TRBV5-4,CASSPDRGQNNEQFF,TGTGCCAGCAGTCCGGACAGGGGACAAAACAATGAGCAGTTCTTC
TRBD2,TRBJ2-1,-,TRBV5-1,CASSVGTSNNEQFF,TGCGCCAGCAGTGTTGGGACTAGCAACAATGAGCAGTTCTTC
-,TRBJ2-7,-,TRBV12-3/TRBV12-4,CASSTTTGYEQYF,TGTGCCAGCAGTACAACGACAGGCTACGAGCAGTACTTC
TRBD1,TRBJ2-5,-,TRBV29-1,CSAKKGTGIQETQYF,TGCAGCGCGAAAAAGGGGACAGGGATCCAAGAGACCCAGTACTTC
TRBD2,TRBJ2-3,few,TRBV20-1,CSALGLAGVTDTQYF,TGCAGTGCCCTGGGACTAGCGGGGGTGACAGATACGCAGTATTTT
TRBD1,TRBJ1-4,-,TRBV14,CASNRDRGEKLFF,TGTGCCAGCAACCGGGACAGGGGAGAAAAACTGTTTTTT
-,TRBJ1-4,-,TRBV5-1,CASSLAPATNEKLFF,TGCGCCAGCAGCTTGGCCCCGGCAACTAATGAAAAACTGTTTTTT
TRBD1,TRBJ1-6,-,TRBV6-5,CASSYSTRQGYNSPLHF,TGTGCCAGCAGTTACTCGACCCGACAGGGATATAATTCACCCCTCCACTTT
-,TRBJ2-1,-,TRBV6-2/TRBV6-3,CASISPSSGNEQFF,TGTGCCAGCATCTCCCCTAGCTCGGGCAATGAGCAGTTCTTC
-,TRBJ2-3,-,TRBV20-1,CSAIADTSTDTQYF,TGCAGTGCTATTGCGGATACTAGCACAGATACGCAGTATTTT
-,TRBJ2-1,-,TRBV5-1,CASSLAPGASSYNEQFF,TGCGCCAGCAGCTTGGCGCCCGGTGCGAGCTCCTACAATGAGCAGTTCTTC
-,TRBJ2-6,many,TRBV7-2,CASSRMSGANVLTF,TGTGCCAGCAGCCGTATGAGTGGGGCCAACGTCCTGACTTTC
-,TRBJ2-3,-,TRBV27,CASSFEAVGYSTDTQYF,TGTGCCAGCAGTTTTGAGGCCGTGGGGTATAGCACAGATACGCAGTATTTT
TRBD2,TRBJ2-5,-,TRBV4-3,CASSQDFGVAGHQETQYF,TGCGCCAGCAGCCAAGATTTCGGGGTAGCGGGGCACCAAGAGACCCAGTACTTC
-,TRBJ1-5,few,TRBV15,CATSRDRGRGNQPQHF,TGTGCCACCAGCAGAGATCGGGGCAGGGGTAATCAGCCCCAGCATTTT
TRBD1,TRBJ2-2,few,TRBV5-6,CASSLAGQGRTGELFF,TGTGCCAGCAGCTTGGCTGGACAGGGGCGTACCGGGGAGCTGTTTTTT
-,TRBJ1-5,-,TRBV7-2,CASSYQGNQPQHF,TGTGCCAGCAGCTACCAGGGCAATCAGCCCCAGCATTTT
TRBD2,TRBJ2-3,-,TRBV20-1,CSAAGVATDTQYF,TGCAGTGCTGCGGGAGTGGCAACAGATACGCAGTATTTT
-,TRBJ1-5,-,TRBV6-2/TRBV6-3,CASSYSSGPQHF,TGTGCCAGCAGTTACTCAAGCGGGCCCCAGCATTTT
-,TRBJ2-7,-,TRBV6-1,CASSVRDGRSYEQYF,TGTGCCAGCAGTGTCCGGGACGGAAGATCCTACGAGCAGTACTTC
-,TRBJ2-1,-,TRBV11-3,CASSPGDAVYNEQFF,TGTGCCAGCAGCCCGGGGGACGCAGTTTACAATGAGCAGTTCTTC